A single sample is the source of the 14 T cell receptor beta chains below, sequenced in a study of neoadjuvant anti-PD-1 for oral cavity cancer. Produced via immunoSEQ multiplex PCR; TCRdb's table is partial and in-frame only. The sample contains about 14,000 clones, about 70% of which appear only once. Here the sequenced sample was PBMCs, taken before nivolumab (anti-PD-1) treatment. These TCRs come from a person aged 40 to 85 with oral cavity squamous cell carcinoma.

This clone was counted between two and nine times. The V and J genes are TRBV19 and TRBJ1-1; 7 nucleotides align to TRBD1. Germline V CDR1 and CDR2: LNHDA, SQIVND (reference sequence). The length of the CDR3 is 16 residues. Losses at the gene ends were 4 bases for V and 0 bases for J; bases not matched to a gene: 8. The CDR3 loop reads CASSTITGAVNTEAFF. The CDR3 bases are TGTGCCAGTAGTACCATCACAGGGGCGGTGAACACTGAAGCTTTCTTT.

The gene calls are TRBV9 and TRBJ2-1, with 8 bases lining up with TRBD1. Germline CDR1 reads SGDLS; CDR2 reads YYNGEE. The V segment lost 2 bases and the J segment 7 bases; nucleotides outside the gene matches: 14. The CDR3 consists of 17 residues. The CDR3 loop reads CASSVLGQATPGNEQFF. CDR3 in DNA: TGTGCCAGCAGCGTGTTGGGACAGGCGACTCCCGGGAATGAGCAGTTCTTC.

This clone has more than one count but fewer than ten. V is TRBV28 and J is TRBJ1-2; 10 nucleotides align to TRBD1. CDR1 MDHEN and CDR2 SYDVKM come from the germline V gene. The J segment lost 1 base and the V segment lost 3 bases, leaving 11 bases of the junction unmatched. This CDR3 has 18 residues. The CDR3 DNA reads TGTGCCAGCAGTTTCCGATCTCTGGGGACAGGGGATAACTATGGCTACACCTTC. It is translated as CASSFRSLGTGDNYGYTF.

CDR3: CASSVGASGGPGETQYF. CDR3 bases: TGTGCCAGCAGCGTGGGAGCTAGCGGGGGTCCGGGAGAGACCCAGTACTTC. The chain is built from TRBV5-6 and TRBJ2-5; the match to TRBD2 covers 10 bases. The CDR3 covers 17 residues. V dropped 4 bases and J dropped 4; count of bases not matched to a gene: 13. Germline CDR1 reads SGHDT; CDR2 reads YYEEEE.

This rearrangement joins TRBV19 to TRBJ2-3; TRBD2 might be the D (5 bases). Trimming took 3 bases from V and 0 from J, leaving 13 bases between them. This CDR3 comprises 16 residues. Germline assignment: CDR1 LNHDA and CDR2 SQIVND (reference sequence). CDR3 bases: TGTGCCAGTAGTATTGATGGCGGGCTAAGCACAGATACGCAGTATTTT. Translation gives CASSIDGGLSTDTQYF.

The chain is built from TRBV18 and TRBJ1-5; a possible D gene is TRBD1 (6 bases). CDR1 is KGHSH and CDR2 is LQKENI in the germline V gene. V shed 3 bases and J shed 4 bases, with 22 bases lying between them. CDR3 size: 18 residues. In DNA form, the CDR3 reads TGTGCCAGCTCACCGCTTCCGGGGGGCGCAGGCGTAAATCAGCCCCAGCATTTT. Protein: CASSPLPGGAGVNQPQHF.

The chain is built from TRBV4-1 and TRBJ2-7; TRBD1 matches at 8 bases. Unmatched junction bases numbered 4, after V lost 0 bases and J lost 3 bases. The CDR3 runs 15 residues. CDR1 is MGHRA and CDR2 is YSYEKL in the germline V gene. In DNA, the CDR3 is TGCGCCAGCAGCCAAGATTTACAGGGGGTCTACGAGCAGTACTTC. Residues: CASSQDLQGVYEQYF.

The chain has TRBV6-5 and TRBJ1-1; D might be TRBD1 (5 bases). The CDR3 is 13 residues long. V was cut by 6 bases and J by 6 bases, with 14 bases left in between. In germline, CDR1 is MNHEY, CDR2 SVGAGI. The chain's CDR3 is CASRPPTRAEAFF. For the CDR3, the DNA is TGTGCCAGCAGGCCACCCACCAGGGCTGAAGCTTTCTTT.

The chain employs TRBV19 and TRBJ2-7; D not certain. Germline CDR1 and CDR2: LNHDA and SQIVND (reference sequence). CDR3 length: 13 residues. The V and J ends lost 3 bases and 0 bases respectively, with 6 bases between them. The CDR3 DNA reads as TGTGCCAGTAGTATTGGTTTCTCCTACGAGCAGTACTTC. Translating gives CASSIGFSYEQYF.

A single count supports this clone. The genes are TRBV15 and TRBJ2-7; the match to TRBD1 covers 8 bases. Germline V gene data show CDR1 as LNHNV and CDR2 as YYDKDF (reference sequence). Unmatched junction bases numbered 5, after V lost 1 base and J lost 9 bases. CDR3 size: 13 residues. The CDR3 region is CATSRGTGTLQYF. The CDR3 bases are TGTGCCACCAGCAGAGGGACAGGGACGTTGCAGTACTTC.

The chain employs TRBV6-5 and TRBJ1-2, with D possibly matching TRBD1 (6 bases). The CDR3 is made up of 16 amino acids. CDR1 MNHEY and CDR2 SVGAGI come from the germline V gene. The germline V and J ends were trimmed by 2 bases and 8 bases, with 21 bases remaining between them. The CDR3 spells CASSYGGTAFARGYTF. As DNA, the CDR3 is TGTGCCAGCAGTTACGGGGGCACAGCTTTTGCGAGGGGCTACACCTTC.

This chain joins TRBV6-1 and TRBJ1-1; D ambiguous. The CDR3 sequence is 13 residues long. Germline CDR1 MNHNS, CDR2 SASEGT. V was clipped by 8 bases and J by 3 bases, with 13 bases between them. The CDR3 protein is CASSRVWDTEAFF. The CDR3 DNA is TGTGCCAGCTCTCGGGTGTGGGACACTGAAGCTTTCTTT.

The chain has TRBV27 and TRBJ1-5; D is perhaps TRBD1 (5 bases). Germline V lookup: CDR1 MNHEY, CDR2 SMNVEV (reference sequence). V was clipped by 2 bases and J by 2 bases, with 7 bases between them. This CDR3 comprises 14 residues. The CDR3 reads CASSLRGGNQPQHF. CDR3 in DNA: TGTGCCAGCAGTTTACGGGGGGGCAATCAGCCCCAGCATTTT.

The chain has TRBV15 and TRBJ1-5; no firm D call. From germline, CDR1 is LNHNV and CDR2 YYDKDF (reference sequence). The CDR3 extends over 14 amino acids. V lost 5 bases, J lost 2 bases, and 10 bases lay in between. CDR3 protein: CATSRDRGNQPQHF. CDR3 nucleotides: TGTGCCACCAGCCGCGACCGGGGCAATCAGCCCCAGCATTTT.